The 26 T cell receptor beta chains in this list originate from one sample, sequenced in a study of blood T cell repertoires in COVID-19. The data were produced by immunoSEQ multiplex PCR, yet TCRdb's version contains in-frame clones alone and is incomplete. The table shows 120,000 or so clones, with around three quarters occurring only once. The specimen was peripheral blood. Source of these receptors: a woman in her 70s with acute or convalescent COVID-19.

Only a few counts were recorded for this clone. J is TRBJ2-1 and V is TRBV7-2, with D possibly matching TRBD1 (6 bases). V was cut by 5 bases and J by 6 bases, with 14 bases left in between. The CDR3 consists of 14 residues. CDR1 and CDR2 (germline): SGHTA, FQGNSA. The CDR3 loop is CASSPGTSPNEQFF. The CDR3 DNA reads TGTGCCAGCAGCCCCGGGACATCACCCAATGAGCAGTTCTTC. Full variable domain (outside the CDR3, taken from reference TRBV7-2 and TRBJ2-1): GAGVSQSPSNKVTEKGKDVELRCDPISGHTALYWYRQSLGQGLEFLIYFQGNSAPDKSGLPSDRFSAERTGGSVSTLTIQRTQQEDSAVYLCASSPGTSPNEQFFGPGTRLTVL.

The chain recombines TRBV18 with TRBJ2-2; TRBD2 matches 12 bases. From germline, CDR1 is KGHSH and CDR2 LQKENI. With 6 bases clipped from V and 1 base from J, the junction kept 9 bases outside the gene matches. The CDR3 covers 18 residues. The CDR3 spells CASSPSSGRAGNTGELFF. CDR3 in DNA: TGTGCCAGCTCGCCTTCTAGCGGGAGGGCCGGGAACACCGGGGAGCTGTTTTTT.

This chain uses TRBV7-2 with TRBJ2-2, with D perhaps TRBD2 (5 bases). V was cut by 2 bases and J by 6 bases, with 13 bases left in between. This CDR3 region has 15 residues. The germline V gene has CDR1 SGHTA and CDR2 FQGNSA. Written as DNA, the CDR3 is TGTGCCAGCAGCTTAAAAGGAGGCCGGGCCGGGGAGCTGTTTTTT. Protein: CASSLKGGRAGELFF.

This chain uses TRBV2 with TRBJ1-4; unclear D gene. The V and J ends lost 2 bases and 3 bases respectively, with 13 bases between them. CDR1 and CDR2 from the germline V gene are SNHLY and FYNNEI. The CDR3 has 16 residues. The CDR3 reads CASSEPDWKPNEKLFF. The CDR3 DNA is TGTGCCAGCAGTGAACCTGACTGGAAACCTAATGAAAAACTGTTTTTT.

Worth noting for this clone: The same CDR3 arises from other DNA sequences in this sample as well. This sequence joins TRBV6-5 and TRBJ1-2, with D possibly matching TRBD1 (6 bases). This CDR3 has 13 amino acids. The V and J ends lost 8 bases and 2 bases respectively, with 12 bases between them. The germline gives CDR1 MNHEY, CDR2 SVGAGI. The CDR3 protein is CASVPGDNYGYTF. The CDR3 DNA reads TGTGCCAGCGTTCCAGGGGACAACTATGGCTACACCTTC.

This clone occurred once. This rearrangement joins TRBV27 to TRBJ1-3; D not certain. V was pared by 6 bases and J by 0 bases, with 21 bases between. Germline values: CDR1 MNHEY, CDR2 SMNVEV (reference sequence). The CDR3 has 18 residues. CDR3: CASSSLSSQAYSGNTIYF. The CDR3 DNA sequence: TGTGCCAGCAGCTCCCTATCCTCCCAGGCCTACTCTGGAAACACCATATATTTT.

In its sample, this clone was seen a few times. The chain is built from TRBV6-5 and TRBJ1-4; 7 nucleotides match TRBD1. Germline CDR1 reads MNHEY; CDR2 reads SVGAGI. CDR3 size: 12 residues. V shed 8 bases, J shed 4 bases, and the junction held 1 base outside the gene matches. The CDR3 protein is CASRQGNEKLFF. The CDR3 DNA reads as TGTGCCAGCCGACAGGGTAATGAAAAACTGTTTTTT.

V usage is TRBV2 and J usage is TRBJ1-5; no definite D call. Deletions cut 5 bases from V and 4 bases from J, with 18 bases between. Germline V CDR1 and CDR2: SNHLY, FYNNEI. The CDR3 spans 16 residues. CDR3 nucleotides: TGTGCCAGCAGTTCCGGGGATTTTGCGGGGAATCAGCCCCAGCATTTT. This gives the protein CASSSGDFAGNQPQHF.

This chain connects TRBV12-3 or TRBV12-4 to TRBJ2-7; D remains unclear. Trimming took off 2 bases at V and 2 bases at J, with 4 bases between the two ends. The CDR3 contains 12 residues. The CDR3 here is CASSLRAYEQYF. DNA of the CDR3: TGTGCCAGCAGTTTACGGGCCTACGAGCAGTACTTC.

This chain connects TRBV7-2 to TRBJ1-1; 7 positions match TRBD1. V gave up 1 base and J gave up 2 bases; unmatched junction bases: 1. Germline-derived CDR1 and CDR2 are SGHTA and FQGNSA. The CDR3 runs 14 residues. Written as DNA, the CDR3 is TGTGCCAGCAGCTTAGGGGACAGTAACACTGAAGCTTTCTTT. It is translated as CASSLGDSNTEAFF. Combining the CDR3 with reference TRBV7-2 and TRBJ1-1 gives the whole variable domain GAGVSQSPSNKVTEKGKDVELRCDPISGHTALYWYRQSLGQGLEFLIYFQGNSAPDKSGLPSDRFSAERTGGSVSTLTIQRTQQEDSAVYLCASSLGDSNTEAFFGQGTRLTVV.

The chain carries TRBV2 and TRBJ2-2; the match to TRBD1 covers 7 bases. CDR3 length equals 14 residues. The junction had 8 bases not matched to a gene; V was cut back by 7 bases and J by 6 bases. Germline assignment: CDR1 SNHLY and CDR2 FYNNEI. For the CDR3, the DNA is TGTGCCAGCACTAGGGGGCGAGGGGCCGGGGAGCTGTTTTTT. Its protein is CASTRGRGAGELFF.

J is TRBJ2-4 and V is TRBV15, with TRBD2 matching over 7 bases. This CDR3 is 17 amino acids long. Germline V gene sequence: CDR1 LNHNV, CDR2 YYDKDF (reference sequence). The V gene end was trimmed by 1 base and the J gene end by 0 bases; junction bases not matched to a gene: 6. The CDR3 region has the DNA TGTGCCACCAGCAGAGGTGAGGGAGGGAGAGCCAAAAACATTCAGTACTTC. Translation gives CATSRGEGGRAKNIQYF.

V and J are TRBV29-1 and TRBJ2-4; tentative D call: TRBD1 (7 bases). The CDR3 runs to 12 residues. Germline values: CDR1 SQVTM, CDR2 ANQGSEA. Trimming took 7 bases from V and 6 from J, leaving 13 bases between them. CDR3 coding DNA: TGCAGCGCTTACAGGGGAGGAAACATTCAGTACTTC. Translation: CSAYRGGNIQYF.

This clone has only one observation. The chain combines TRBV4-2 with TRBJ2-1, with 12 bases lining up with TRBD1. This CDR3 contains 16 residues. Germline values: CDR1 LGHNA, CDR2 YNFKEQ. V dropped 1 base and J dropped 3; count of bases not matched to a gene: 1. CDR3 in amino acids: CASSQGDRGLYNEQFF. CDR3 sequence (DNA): TGTGCCAGCAGCCAAGGGGACAGGGGGCTCTACAATGAGCAGTTCTTC.

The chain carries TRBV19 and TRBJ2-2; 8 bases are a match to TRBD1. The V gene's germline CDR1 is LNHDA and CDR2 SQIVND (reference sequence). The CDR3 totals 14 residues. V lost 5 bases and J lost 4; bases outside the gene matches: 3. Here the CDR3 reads CASSWTGSTGELFF. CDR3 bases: TGTGCCAGTAGTTGGACAGGGAGCACCGGGGAGCTGTTTTTT. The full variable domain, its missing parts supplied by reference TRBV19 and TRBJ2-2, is DGGITQSPKYLFRKEGQNVTLSCEQNLNHDAMYWYRQDPGQGLRLIYYSQIVNDFQKGDIAEGYSVSREKKESFPLTVTSAQKNPTAFYLCASSWTGSTGELFFGEGSRLTVL.

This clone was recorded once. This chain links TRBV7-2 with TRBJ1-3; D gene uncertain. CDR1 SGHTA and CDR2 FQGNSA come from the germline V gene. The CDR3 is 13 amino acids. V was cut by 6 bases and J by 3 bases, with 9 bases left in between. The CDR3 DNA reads TGTGCCAGCAGACTGGGCAGTGGAAACACCATATATTTT. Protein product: CASRLGSGNTIYF.

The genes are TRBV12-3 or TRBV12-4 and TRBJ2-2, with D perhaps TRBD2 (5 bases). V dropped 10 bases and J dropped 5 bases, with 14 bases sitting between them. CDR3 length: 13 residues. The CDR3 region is CATRDTGTGELFF. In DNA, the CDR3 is TGTGCCACTCGGGATACTGGGACCGGGGAGCTGTTTTTT.

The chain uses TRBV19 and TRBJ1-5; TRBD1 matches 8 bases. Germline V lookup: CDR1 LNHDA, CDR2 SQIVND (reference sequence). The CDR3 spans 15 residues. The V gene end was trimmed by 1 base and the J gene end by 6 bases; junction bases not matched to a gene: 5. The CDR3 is CASSIGGTGGQPQHF. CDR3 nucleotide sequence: TGTGCCAGTAGTATAGGAGGTACAGGGGGTCAGCCCCAGCATTTT.

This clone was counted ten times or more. CDR3 sequence: CASSRQGASNQPQHF. In DNA form, the CDR3 reads TGTGCCAGCAGCCGACAGGGGGCGAGCAATCAGCCCCAGCATTTT. This sequence joins TRBV2 and TRBJ1-5; 10 bases align to TRBD1. V dropped 6 bases and J dropped 1; count of bases not matched to a gene: 3. Germline CDR1 and CDR2: SNHLY and FYNNEI. This CDR3 comprises 15 residues.

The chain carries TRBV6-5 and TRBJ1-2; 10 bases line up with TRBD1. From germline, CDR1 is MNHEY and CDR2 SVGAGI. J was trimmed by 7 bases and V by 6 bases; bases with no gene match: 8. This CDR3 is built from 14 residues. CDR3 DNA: TGTGCCAGCAGGGAGACAGGGGGCGGTACTGGCTACACCTTC. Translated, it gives CASRETGGGTGYTF.

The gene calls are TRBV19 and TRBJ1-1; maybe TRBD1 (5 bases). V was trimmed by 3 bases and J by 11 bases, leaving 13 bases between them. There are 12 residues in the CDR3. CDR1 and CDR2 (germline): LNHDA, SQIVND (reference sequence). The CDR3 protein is CASSMPIGVAFF. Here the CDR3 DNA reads TGTGCCAGTAGTATGCCCATAGGGGTGGCTTTCTTT.

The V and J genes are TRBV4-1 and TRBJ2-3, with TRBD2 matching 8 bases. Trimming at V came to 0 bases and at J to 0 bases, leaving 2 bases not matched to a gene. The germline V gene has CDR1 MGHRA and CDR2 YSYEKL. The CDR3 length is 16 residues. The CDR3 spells CASSQERGGSTDTQYF. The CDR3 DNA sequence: TGCGCCAGCAGCCAAGAACGGGGGGGGAGCACAGATACGCAGTATTTT.

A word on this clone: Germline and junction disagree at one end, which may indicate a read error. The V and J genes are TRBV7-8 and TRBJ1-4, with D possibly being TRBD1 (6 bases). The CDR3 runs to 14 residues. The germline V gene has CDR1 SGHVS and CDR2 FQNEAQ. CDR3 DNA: TGTGCCAGCAGTTTAGGGGGGCATAATGAAAAACTGTTTTTT. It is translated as CASSLGGHNEKLFF.

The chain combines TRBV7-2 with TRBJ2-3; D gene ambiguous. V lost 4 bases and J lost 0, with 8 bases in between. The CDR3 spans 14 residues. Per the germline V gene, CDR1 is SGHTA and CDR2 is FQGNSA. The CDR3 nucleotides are TGTGCCAGCAGCTCCCCCGCGAGCACAGATACGCAGTATTTT. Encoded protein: CASSSPASTDTQYF.

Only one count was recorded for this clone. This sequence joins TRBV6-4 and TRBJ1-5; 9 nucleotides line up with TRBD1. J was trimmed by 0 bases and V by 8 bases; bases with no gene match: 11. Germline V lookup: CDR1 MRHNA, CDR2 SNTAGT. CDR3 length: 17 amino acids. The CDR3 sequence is CASPFGTGYYSNQPQHF. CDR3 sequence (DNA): TGTGCCAGCCCCTTCGGGACAGGGTATTATAGCAATCAGCCCCAGCATTTT.

This CDR3 reads CASSLQGINTEAFF. The CDR3 bases are TGTGCCAGCAGCTTACAGGGTATAAACACTGAAGCTTTCTTT. V and J are TRBV7-2 and TRBJ1-1; tentative D call: TRBD1 (5 bases). This CDR3 region has 14 residues. Trimming removed 2 bases from V and 2 bases from J, with 9 bases in between. Germline CDR1 is SGHTA and CDR2 is FQGNSA.